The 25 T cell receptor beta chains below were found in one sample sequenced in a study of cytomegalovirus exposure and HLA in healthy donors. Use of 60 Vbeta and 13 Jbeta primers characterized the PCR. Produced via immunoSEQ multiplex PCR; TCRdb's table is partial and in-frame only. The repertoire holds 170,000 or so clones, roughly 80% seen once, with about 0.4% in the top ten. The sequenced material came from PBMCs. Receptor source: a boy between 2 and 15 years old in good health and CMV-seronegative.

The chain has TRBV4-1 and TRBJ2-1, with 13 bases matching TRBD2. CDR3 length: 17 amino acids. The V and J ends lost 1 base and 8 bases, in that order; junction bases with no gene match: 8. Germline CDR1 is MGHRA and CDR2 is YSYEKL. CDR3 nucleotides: TGCGCCAGCAGCCAAGTCGGGACTAGCGGGGTGGGAGATGAGCAGTTCTTC. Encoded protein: CASSQVGTSGVGDEQFF.

The CDR3, as DNA: TGTGCCAGTAGTATCGGGACAGGACTACACGGGGCTTTCTTT. As protein: CASSIGTGLHGAFF. The chain couples TRBV19 to TRBJ1-1; TRBD1 matches 8 bases. CDR1 is LNHDA and CDR2 is SQIVND in the germline V gene (reference sequence). V dropped 3 bases and J dropped 11; count of bases not matched to a gene: 11. This CDR3 is built from 14 residues.

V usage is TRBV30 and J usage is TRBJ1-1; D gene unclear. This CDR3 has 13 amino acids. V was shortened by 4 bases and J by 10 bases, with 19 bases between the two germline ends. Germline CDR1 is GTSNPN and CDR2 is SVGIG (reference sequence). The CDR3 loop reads CAWIRPGSFLAFF. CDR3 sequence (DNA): TGTGCCTGGATCCGTCCTGGTAGTTTCTTAGCTTTCTTT.

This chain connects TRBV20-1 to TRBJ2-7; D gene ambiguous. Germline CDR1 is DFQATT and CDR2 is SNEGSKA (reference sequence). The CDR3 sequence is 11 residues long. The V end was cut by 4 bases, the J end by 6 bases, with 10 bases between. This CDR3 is CSATSRSEQYF. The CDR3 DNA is TGCAGTGCTACCTCTCGGTCCGAGCAGTACTTC.

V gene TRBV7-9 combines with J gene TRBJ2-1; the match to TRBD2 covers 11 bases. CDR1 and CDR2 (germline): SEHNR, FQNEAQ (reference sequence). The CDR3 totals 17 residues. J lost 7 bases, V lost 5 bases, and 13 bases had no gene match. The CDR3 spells CASSPIAGGGGGNEQFF. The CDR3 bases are TGTGCCAGCAGCCCAATAGCGGGAGGGGGCGGGGGAAATGAGCAGTTCTTC.

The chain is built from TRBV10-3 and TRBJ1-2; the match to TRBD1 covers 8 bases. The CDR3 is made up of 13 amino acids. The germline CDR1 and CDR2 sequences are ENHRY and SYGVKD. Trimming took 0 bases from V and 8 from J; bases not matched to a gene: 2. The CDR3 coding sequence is TGTGCCATCAGTGAGTCGACAGGGGAAGGCTACACCTTC. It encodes CAISESTGEGYTF.

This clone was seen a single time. This CDR3 is CASSLALRTGHYEQYF. The DNA of the CDR3 is TGTGCCAGCAGCTTGGCCTTAAGGACAGGGCACTACGAGCAGTACTTC. V and J are TRBV5-6 and TRBJ2-5, with 8 bases lining up with TRBD1. The DNA end favors TRBJ2-7, so the J call may be wrong. CDR1 is SGHDT, CDR2 YYEEEE, per germline. The CDR3 contains 16 residues.

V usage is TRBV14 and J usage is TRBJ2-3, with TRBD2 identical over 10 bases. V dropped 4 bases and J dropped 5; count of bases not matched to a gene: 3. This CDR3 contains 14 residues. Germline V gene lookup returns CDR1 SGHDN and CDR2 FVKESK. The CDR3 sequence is CASSPRLAGDTQYF. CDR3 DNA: TGTGCCAGCAGCCCGAGACTAGCGGGAGATACGCAGTATTTT. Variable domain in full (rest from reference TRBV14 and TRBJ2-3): EAGVTQFPSHSVIEKGQTVTLRCDPISGHDNLYWYRRVMGKEIKFLLHFVKESKQDESGMPNNRFLAERTGGTYSTLKVQPAELEDSGVYFCASSPRLAGDTQYFGPGTRLTVL.

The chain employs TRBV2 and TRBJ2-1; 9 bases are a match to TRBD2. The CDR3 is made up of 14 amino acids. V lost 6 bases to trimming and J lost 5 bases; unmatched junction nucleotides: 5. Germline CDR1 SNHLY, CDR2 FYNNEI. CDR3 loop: CASRERLADNEQFF. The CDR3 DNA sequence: TGTGCCAGCAGAGAACGACTAGCGGACAATGAGCAGTTCTTC.

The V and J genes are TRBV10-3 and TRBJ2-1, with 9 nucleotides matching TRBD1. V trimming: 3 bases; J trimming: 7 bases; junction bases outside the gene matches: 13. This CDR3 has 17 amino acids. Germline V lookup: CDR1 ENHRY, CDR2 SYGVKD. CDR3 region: CAISEFRGQGSDNEQFF. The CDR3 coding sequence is TGTGCCATCAGTGAATTTCGGGGACAGGGATCCGATAATGAGCAGTTCTTC.

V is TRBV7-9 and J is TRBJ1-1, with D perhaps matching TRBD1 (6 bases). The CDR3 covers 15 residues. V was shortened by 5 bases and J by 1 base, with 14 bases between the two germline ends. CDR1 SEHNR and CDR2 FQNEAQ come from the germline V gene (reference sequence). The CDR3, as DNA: TGTGCCAGCAGCCTCCACAGGGAGACGAACACTGAAGCTTTCTTT. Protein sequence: CASSLHRETNTEAFF.

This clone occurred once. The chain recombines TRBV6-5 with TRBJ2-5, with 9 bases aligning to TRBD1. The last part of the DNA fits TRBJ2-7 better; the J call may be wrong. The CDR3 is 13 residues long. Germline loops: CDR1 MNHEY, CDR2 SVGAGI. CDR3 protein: CASSRDRAYEQYF. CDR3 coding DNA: TGTGCCAGCAGCAGGGACAGGGCCTACGAGCAGTACTTC.

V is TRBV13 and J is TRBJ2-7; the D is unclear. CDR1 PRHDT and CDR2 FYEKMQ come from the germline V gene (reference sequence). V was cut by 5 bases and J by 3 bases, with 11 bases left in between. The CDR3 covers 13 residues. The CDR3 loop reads CASSPRTDYEQYV. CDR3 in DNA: TGTGCCAGCAGCCCCCGTACTGACTACGAGCAGTACGTC.

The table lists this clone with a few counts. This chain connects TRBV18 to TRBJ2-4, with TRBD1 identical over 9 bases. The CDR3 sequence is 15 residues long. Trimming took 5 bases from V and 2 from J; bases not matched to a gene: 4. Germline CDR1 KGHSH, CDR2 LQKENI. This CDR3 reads CASSGQGLTKNIQYF. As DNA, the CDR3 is TGTGCCAGCTCAGGACAGGGGTTGACCAAAAACATTCAGTACTTC.

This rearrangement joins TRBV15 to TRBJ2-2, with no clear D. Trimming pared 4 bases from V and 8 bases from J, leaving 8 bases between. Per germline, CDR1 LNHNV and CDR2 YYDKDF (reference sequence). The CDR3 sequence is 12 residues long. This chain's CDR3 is CATSTMTGELFF. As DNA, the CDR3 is TGTGCCACCAGCACCATGACTGGGGAGCTGTTTTTT.

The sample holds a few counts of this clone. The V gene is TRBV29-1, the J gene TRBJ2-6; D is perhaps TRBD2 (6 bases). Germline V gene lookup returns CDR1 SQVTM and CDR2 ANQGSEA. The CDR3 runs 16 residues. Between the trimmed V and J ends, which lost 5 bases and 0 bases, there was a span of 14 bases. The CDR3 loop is CSVLLAGSSGANVLTF. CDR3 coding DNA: TGCAGCGTTTTACTCGCGGGGAGCTCTGGGGCCAACGTCCTGACTTTC.

The CDR3 DNA is TGTGCCATCAGTGCGATAGCGGGAGCAGTGGGCGGGGCCAACGTCCTGACTTTC. It codes for CAISAIAGAVGGANVLTF. The chain joins TRBV10-3 to TRBJ2-6; 9 bases map to TRBD2. The CDR3 runs to 18 residues. V was clipped by 4 bases and J by 4 bases; unmatched bases: 11. Per germline, CDR1 ENHRY and CDR2 SYGVKD.

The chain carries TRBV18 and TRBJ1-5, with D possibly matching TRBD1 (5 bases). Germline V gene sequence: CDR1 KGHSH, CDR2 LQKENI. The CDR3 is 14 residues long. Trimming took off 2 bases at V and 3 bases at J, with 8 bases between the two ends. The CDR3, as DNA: TGTGCCAGCTCACCAGGGGCTTTCAATCAGCCCCAGCATTTT. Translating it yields CASSPGAFNQPQHF.

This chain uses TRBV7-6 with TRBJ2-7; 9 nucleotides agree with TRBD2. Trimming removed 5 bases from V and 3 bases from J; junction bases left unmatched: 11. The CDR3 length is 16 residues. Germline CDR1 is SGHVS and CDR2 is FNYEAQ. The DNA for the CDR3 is TGTGCCAGCAGCGTACACCCCGGGACTAGCTTCTACGAGCAGTACTTC. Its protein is CASSVHPGTSFYEQYF.

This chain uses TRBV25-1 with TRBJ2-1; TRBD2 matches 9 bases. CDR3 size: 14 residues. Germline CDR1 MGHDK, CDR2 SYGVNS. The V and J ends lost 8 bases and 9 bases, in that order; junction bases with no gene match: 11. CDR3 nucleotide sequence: TGTGCCAGCTCTACTAGCGGGCATGAGAGTGAGCAGTTCTTC. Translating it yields CASSTSGHESEQFF.

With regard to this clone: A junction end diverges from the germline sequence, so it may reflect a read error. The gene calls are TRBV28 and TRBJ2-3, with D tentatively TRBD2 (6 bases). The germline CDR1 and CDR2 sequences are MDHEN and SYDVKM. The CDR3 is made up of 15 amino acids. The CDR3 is CASSATDTSTGTQYF. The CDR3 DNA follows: TGTGCCAGCAGTGCGACAGACACTAGCACAGGTACGCAGTATTTT.

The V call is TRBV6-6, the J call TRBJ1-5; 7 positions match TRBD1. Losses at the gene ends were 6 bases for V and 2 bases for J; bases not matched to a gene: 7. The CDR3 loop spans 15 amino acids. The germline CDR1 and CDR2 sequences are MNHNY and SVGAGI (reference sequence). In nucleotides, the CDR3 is TGTGCCAGCAGCCTCTTTGGACAGGGCAATCAGCCCCAGCATTTT. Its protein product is CASSLFGQGNQPQHF.

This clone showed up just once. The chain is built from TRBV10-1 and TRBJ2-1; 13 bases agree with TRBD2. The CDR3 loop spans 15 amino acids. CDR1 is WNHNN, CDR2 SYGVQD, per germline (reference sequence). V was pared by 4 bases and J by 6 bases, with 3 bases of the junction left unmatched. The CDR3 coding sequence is TGCGCCAGCAGTGTCGGGACTAGCGGGGCCAATGAGCAGTTCTTC. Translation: CASSVGTSGANEQFF.

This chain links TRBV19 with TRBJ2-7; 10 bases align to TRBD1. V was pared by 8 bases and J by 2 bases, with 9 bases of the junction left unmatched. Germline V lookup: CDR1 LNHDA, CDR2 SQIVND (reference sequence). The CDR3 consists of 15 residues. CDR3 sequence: CASGARDRGAYEQYF. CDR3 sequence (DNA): TGTGCCAGTGGGGCCCGGGACAGGGGTGCCTACGAGCAGTACTTC.

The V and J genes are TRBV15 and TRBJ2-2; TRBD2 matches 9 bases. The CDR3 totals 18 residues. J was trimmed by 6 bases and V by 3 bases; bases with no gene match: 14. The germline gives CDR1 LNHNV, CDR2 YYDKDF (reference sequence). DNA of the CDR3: TGTGCCACCAGCAGGGGAGTAGCGGGAGTGGGAGTTGCCGGGGAGCTGTTTTTT. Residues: CATSRGVAGVGVAGELFF. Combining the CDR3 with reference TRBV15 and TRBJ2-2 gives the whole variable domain DAMVIQNPRYQVTQFGKPVTLSCSQTLNHNVMYWYQQKSSQAPKLLFHYYDKDFNNEADTPDNFQSRRPNTSFCFLDIRSPGLGDTAMYLCATSRGVAGVGVAGELFFGEGSRLTVL.